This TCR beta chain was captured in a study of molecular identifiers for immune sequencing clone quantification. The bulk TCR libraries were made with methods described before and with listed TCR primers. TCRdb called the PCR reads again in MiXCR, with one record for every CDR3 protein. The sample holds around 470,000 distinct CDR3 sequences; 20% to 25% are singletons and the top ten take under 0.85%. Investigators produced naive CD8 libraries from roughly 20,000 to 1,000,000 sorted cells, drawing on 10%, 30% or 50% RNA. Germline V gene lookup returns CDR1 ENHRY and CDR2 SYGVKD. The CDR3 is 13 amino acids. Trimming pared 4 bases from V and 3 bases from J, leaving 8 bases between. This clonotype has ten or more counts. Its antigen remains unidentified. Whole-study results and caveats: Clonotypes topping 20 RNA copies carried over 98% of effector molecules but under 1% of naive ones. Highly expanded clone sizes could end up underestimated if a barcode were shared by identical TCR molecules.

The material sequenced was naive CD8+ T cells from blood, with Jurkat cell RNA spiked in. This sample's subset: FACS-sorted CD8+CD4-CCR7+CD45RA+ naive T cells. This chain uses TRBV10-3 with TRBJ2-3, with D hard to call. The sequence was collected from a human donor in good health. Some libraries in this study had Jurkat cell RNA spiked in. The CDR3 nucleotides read TGTGCCATCAGTGGGTTTCAGACAGATACGCAGTATTTT. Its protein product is CAISGFQTDTQYF.